The rows below give T cell receptor beta chains drawn from one sample of a study of OX40 agonist ivuxolimab in advanced cancers. Clones were sequenced by immunoSEQ multiplex PCR, and TCRdb holds only the in-frame ones, with some missing. The table has 68,000 or so clones, 65% to 85% seen once. The sample was CD4+ or CD8+ T cells sorted from blood, taken in a trial of the OX40 agonist ivuxolimab. The receptors stem from an adult with an advanced solid tumor such as melanoma, head and neck, liver or kidney cancer. The CDR3 runs from the conserved cysteine through the conserved F or W. Each record gives: CDR3 protein, V gene, J gene, CDR3 length, D gene. The D gene is left open where the match is weak.

CDR3aa: CATSRGVLDPYEQYF; v_gene: TRBV15; j_gene: -; len: 15; d_gene: -
CDR3aa: CASSLGVNTEAFF; v_gene: TRBV5-6; j_gene: TRBJ1-1; len: 13; d_gene: -
CDR3aa: CASTLTTPGLAGENEQYF; v_gene: TRBV7-8; j_gene: -; len: 18; d_gene: TRBD2
CDR3aa: CASSFAGSAYGEKLFF; v_gene: TRBV28; j_gene: TRBJ1-4; len: 16; d_gene: -
CDR3aa: CASRNPPGQGISLYGYTF; v_gene: TRBV28; j_gene: TRBJ1-2; len: 18; d_gene: TRBD1
CDR3aa: CASSALAGGSNEQFF; v_gene: TRBV19; j_gene: TRBJ2-1; len: 15; d_gene: TRBD2
CDR3aa: CASSGWLVPDTQYF; v_gene: TRBV2; j_gene: TRBJ2-3; len: 14; d_gene: -
CDR3aa: CASSLQGGQPQHF; v_gene: TRBV7-8; j_gene: TRBJ1-5; len: 13; d_gene: -
CDR3aa: CSVSRGINQPQHF; v_gene: TRBV29-1; j_gene: TRBJ1-5; len: 13; d_gene: -
CDR3aa: CATSRDVLNGLPTNYGYTF; v_gene: TRBV15; j_gene: TRBJ1-2; len: 19; d_gene: -
CDR3aa: CASSPSLRAASTGELFF; v_gene: TRBV7-3; j_gene: TRBJ2-2; len: 17; d_gene: -
CDR3aa: CASSPTATNEKLFF; v_gene: TRBV18; j_gene: TRBJ1-4; len: 14; d_gene: -
CDR3aa: CASSVLTGPLPEAFF; v_gene: TRBV11-2; j_gene: TRBJ1-1; len: 15; d_gene: TRBD1
CDR3aa: CASSRGLAGGDEQFF; v_gene: TRBV5-1; j_gene: TRBJ2-1; len: 15; d_gene: TRBD2
CDR3aa: CASTPMGGQGKAFF; v_gene: TRBV19; j_gene: TRBJ1-1; len: 14; d_gene: -
CDR3aa: CASSSEPGQTYNEQFF; v_gene: TRBV7-3; j_gene: TRBJ2-1; len: 16; d_gene: -
CDR3aa: CATSRDLLSGQGQPQHF; v_gene: TRBV15; j_gene: TRBJ1-5; len: 17; d_gene: TRBD1
CDR3aa: CASSLSRTDTQYF; v_gene: TRBV27; j_gene: TRBJ2-3; len: 13; d_gene: -
CDR3aa: CASSGDGSNYGYTF; v_gene: TRBV2; j_gene: TRBJ1-2; len: 14; d_gene: -
CDR3aa: CASRPDRGADTQYF; v_gene: TRBV28; j_gene: TRBJ2-3; len: 14; d_gene: TRBD1